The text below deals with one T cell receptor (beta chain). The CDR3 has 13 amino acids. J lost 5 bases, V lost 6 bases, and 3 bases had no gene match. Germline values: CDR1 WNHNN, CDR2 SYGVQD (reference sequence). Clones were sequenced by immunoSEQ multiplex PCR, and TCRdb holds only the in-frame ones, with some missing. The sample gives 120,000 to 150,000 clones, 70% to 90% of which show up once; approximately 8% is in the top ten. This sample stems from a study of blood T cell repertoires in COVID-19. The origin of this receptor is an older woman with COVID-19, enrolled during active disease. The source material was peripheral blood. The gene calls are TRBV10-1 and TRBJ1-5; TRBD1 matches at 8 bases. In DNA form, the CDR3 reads TGCGCCAGCAGCAGGGGGCTAGATCAGCCCCAGCATTTT. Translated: CASSRGLDQPQHF.